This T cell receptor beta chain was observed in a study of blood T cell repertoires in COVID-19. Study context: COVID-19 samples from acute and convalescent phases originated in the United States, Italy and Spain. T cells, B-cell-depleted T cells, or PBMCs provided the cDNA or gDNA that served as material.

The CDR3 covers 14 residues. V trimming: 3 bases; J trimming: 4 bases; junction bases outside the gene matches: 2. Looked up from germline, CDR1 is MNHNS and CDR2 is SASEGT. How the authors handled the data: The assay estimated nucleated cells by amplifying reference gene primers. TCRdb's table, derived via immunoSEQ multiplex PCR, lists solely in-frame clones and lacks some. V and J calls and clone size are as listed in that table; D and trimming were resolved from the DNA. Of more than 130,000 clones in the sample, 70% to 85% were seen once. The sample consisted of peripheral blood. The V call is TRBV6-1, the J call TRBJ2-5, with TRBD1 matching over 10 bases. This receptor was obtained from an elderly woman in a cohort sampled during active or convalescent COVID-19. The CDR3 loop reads CASSEGQGSETQYF. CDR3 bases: TGTGCCAGCAGTGAGGGACAGGGGTCAGAGACCCAGTACTTC.